The 18 T cell receptor beta chains below come from one sample, sequenced in a study of shared clonotypes between healthy human individuals. Naive CD8 cells comprised CD45RO-negative, CCR7-positively selected cells, excluding terminally differentiated effector memory CD45RA+ cells. The repertoire was sequenced with immunoSEQ multiplex PCR; TCRdb's copy has only in-frame clones and lacks some. The sample carries about 2.2 million clones, around 93% recorded once. The sample consisted of naive CD8+ T cells from PBMCs. Every receptor here comes from a man aged 18 to 30 in good health. Some clones in this sample may be carry-over from other donors' samples.

This clone showed up just once. The CDR3 sequence: CASSLEWDSYEQYF. The CDR3 DNA reads as TGCGCCAGCAGCTTGGAATGGGACTCCTACGAGCAGTACTTC. The chain is built from TRBV5-1 and TRBJ2-5; D is uncertain. The J call is doubtful: the DNA matches TRBJ2-7 better. CDR3 size: 14 residues. Germline V gene sequence: CDR1 SGHRS, CDR2 YFSETQ.

This sequence joins TRBV27 and TRBJ1-4, with a possible D match to TRBD1 (5 bases). The V end lost 0 bases, the J end lost 5 bases, and 13 bases lay between the germline ends. The V gene's germline CDR1 is MNHEY and CDR2 SMNVEV (reference sequence). The CDR3 totals 16 residues. DNA for the CDR3: TGTGCCAGCAGTTTATCCCTCGGATGGGGCAATGAAAAACTGTTTTTT. Translated: CASSLSLGWGNEKLFF.

V and J are TRBV13 and TRBJ2-3; D is uncertain. The V gene's germline CDR1 is PRHDT and CDR2 FYEKMQ (reference sequence). This CDR3 spans 12 amino acids. V lost 1 base to trimming and J lost 2 bases, with 1 base between them. The CDR3 DNA sequence: TGTGCCAGCAGCTTAGACACAGATACGCAGTATTTT. Its translation is CASSLDTDTQYF.

This clone was picked up one time. The chain carries TRBV6-1 and TRBJ2-7; D may match TRBD1 or TRBD2 (5 bases each). The V end lost 8 bases, the J end lost 6 bases, and 14 bases lay between the germline ends. The CDR3 is made up of 12 amino acids. Germline-derived CDR1 and CDR2 are MNHNS and SASEGT. Here the CDR3 reads CASEGIIGEQYF. CDR3 DNA: TGTGCCAGCGAGGGGATAATAGGCGAGCAGTACTTC.

The CDR3 DNA sequence: TGCGCCAGCAGCTTGGATGGGGACAGTCAAGAGACCCAGTACTTC. Encoded protein: CASSLDGDSQETQYF. The rearrangement links TRBV5-1 to TRBJ2-5, with TRBD1 identical over 7 bases. CDR3 length equals 15 residues. The V and J ends lost 0 bases and 2 bases, in that order; junction bases with no gene match: 4. Germline V lookup: CDR1 SGHRS, CDR2 YFSETQ.

CDR3 nucleotide sequence: TGTGCCAGCAGCTTTTCACGGTCCTACGAGCAGTACTTC. This gives the protein CASSFSRSYEQYF. The J gene is TRBJ2-7, the V gene TRBV7-2; D not resolved. The CDR3 covers 13 residues. CDR1 SGHTA and CDR2 FQGNSA come from the germline V gene. Trimming pared 3 bases from V and 1 base from J, leaving 7 bases between.

The chain carries TRBV6-1 and TRBJ1-1; D is uncertain. Deletions cut 3 bases from V and 7 bases from J, with 9 bases between. This CDR3 has 12 amino acids. Per the germline V gene, CDR1 is MNHNS and CDR2 is SASEGT. Here the CDR3 reads CASSDRAHEAFF. The CDR3 DNA reads as TGTGCCAGCAGTGACCGGGCGCATGAAGCTTTCTTT.

V usage is TRBV9 and J usage is TRBJ2-7, with TRBD1 as a possible D gene (5 bases). The CDR3 totals 13 residues. The germline gives CDR1 SGDLS, CDR2 YYNGEE. The ends were cut back, 2 bases at V and 5 bases at J, with 11 bases in the middle. The CDR3 is CASSVRAGHEQYF. The CDR3, as DNA: TGTGCCAGCAGCGTTAGGGCAGGGCACGAGCAGTACTTC.

V and J are TRBV27 and TRBJ2-7; 9 nucleotides align to TRBD1. CDR1 and CDR2 (germline): MNHEY, SMNVEV (reference sequence). The CDR3 covers 13 residues. Trimming removed 4 bases from V and 11 bases from J; junction bases left unmatched: 9. The CDR3 protein is CASSSRAWTGEYF. CDR3 in DNA: TGTGCCAGCAGTTCCCGGGCATGGACAGGGGAGTACTTC.

In nucleotides, the CDR3 is TGTGCCAGCAGCATTACCGCGGACAGGGGAAAAAGGAACTATGGCTACACCTTC. This encodes CASSITADRGKRNYGYTF. This chain uses TRBV9 with TRBJ1-2; 9 bases match TRBD1. With V trimmed by 4 bases and J by 2 bases, 15 bases remained unmatched. CDR3 length: 18 residues. Germline V gene lookup returns CDR1 SGDLS and CDR2 YYNGEE. Using reference TRBV9 and TRBJ1-2 for the parts outside the CDR3, the full variable domain is DSGVTQTPKHLITATGQRVTLRCSPRSGDLSVYWYQQSLDQGLQFLIQYYNGEERAKGNILERFSAQQFPDLHSELNLSSLELGDSALYFCASSITADRGKRNYGYTFGSGTRLTVV.

The chain carries TRBV4-1 and TRBJ1-2, with a possible D match to TRBD1 (5 bases). The CDR3 has 15 residues. Germline CDR1 MGHRA, CDR2 YSYEKL. Trimming took 1 base from V and 4 from J, leaving 13 bases between them. The CDR3 loop reads CASSQGGRGSYGYTF. The CDR3 nucleotides read TGCGCCAGCAGCCAAGGAGGCCGGGGGAGCTATGGCTACACCTTC.

This clone was seen only once. DNA of the CDR3: TGTGCCAGCAGTAGCGGGACTGCCTACGAGCAGTACTTC. This sequence encodes CASSSGTAYEQYF. The chain is built from TRBV2 and TRBJ2-7; 7 nucleotides match TRBD2. CDR3 length equals 13 residues. With 5 bases clipped from V and 2 bases from J, the junction kept 3 bases outside the gene matches. Germline CDR1 and CDR2: SNHLY and FYNNEI.

The chain couples TRBV6-1 to TRBJ1-2; D unclear. The V and J ends lost 1 base and 7 bases respectively, with 19 bases between them. Germline CDR1 MNHNS, CDR2 SASEGT. CDR3 length: 16 residues. CDR3: CASSEDQRERLLGYTF. Here the CDR3 DNA reads TGTGCCAGCAGTGAAGATCAGAGGGAAAGACTACTTGGCTACACCTTC.

The gene calls are TRBV27 and TRBJ2-7; D is unresolved. Germline V gene sequence: CDR1 MNHEY, CDR2 SMNVEV (reference sequence). The CDR3 sequence is 13 residues long. V gave up 5 bases and J gave up 0 bases, with 8 bases separating them. CDR3 amino acids: CASSARFSYEQYF. The CDR3 nucleotides are TGTGCCAGCAGTGCCAGATTCTCCTACGAGCAGTACTTC.

This chain links TRBV27 with TRBJ1-5, with D perhaps matching TRBD1 (6 bases). Between the trimmed V and J ends, which lost 0 bases and 5 bases, there was a span of 11 bases. CDR3 length: 15 amino acids. The germline CDR1 and CDR2 sequences are MNHEY and SMNVEV (reference sequence). CDR3 nucleotides: TGTGCCAGCAGTTTATCGAAAGGGGGGCATCAGCCCCAGCATTTT. Amino acids: CASSLSKGGHQPQHF.

The rearrangement links TRBV5-1 to TRBJ1-2; TRBD1 agrees at 7 bases. Per the germline V gene, CDR1 is SGHRS and CDR2 is YFSETQ. V lost 0 bases and J lost 4; bases outside the gene matches: 6. CDR3 length: 15 residues. The CDR3 region is CASSLARQGVYGYTF. The CDR3 coding sequence is TGCGCCAGCAGCTTGGCCCGGCAGGGGGTCTATGGCTACACCTTC.

The genes are TRBV11-2 and TRBJ1-4; D is unresolved. The V and J ends lost 2 bases and 0 bases respectively, with 10 bases between them. Germline CDR1 SGHAT, CDR2 FQNNGV. The CDR3 has 16 amino acids. Here the CDR3 reads CASSLYSRTTNEKLFF. CDR3 in DNA: TGTGCCAGCAGCTTATACAGCCGAACAACTAATGAAAAACTGTTTTTT.

The chain employs TRBV7-8 and TRBJ1-4; D is uncertain. Trimming removed 1 base at V and 6 bases at J, with 12 bases between. The CDR3 contains 15 residues. The germline V gene encodes CDR1 SGHVS and CDR2 FQNEAQ. CDR3: CASSLVLERYEKLFF. As DNA, the CDR3 is TGTGCCAGCAGCTTAGTTCTGGAGCGCTATGAAAAACTGTTTTTT.